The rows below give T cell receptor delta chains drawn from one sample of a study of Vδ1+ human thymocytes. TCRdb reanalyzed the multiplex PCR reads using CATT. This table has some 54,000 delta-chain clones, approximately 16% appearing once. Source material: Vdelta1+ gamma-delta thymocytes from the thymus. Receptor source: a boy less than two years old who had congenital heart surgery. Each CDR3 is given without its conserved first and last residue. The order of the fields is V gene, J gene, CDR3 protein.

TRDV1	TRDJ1	ALGEVGLPPMTGGLTTYTDKLI
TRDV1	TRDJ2	ALGEPLRGIRPTPNALTAQLF
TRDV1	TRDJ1	ALGDLIGGLDKLI
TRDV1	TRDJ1	ALGLRFPLTPGGYIFDKLI
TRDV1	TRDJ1	ALGAPVLSTCTGGPYTDKLI
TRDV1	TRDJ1	ALGELRWGIRMHKLYTDKLI
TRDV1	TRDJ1	ALGEGFPWNWGIPTDKLI
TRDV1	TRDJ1	ALGVSSYWYKQYTDKLI
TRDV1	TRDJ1	ALGEGDTQYTDKLI
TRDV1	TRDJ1	ALGKVGDHTDKLI
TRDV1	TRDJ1	ALGACLVGNYTDKLI
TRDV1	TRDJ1	ALGGLQLGDIKRRSDKLI
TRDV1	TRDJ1	ALGPNPLIYYRGDPRWADKLI
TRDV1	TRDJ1	ALGEPTVTGIHKLI
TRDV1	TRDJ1	ALGVTSLPIRSGGYARNDKLI
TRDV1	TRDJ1	ALGEWHSVHTGGCDTDKLI
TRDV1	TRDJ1	ALGELVLPLGDINTDKLI
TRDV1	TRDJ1	ALGERGTYTDKLI
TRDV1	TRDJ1	ALGELRYLGESDKLI
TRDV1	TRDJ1	ALGLDLRPRGRYTDKLI
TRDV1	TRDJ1	ALGDLLLRSDKLI
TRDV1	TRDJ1	ALGERRKSMGDKRGKLI
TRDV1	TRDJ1	ALGEIRGWGTYTDKLI
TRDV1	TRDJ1	ALGEKRSSWGNTDKLI
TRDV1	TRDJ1	ALGELGIKGRRRAHTDKLI
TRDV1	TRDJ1	ALGEPSFLGDPLYTDKLI
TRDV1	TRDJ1	ALACVRLLGASDKLI
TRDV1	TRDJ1	ALGDRLGVNFKPI
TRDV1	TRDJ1	ALGEGPTRNGGPGRYTDKLI
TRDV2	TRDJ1	ACDEPSNRYWGIRPHKLI
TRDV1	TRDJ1	ALGEVPLLYWGIHTDKLI
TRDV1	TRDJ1	ALGEAGPSYEACLPTFDDKLI